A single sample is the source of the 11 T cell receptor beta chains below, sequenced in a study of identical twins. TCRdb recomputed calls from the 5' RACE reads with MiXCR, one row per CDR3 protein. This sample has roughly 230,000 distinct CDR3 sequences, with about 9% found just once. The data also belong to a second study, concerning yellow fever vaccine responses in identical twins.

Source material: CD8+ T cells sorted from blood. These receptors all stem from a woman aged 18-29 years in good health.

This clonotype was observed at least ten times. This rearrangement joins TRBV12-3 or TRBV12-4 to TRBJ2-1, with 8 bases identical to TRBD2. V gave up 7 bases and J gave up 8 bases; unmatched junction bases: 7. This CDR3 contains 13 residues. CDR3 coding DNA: TGTGCCAGCAAGGCGGGAGGCGGGGATGAGCAGTTCTTC. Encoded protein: CASKAGGGDEQFF.

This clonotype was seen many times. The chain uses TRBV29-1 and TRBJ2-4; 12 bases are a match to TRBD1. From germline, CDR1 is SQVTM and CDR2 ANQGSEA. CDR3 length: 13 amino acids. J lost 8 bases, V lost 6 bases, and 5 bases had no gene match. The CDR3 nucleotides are TGCAGCGTGGGGACAGGGGGCGGTGACATTCAGTACTTC. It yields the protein CSVGTGGGDIQYF.

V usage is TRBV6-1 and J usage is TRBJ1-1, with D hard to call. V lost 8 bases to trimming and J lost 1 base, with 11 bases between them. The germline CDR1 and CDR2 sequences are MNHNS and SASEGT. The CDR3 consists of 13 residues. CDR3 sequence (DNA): TGTGCCAGCCAAGCTGCCGAGAACACTGAAGCTTTCTTT. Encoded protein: CASQAAENTEAFF.

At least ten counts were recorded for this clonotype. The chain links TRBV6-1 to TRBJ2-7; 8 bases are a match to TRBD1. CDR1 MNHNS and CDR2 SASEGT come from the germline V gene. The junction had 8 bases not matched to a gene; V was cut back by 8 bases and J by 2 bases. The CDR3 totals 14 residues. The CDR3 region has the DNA TGTGCCAGCCGGGGAAGGACAGGGCCCTACGAGCAGTACTTC. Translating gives CASRGRTGPYEQYF.

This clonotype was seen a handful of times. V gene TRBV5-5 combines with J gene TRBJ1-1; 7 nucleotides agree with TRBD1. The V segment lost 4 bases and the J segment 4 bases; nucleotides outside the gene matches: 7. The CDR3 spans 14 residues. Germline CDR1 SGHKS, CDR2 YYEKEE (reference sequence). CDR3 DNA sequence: TGTGCCAGCAGCCGTGACAGGGCGGGCACTGAAGCTTTCTTT. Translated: CASSRDRAGTEAFF.

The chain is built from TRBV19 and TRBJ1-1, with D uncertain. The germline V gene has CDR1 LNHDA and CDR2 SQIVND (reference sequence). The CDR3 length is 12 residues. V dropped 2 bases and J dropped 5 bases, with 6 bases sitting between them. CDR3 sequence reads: CASSIFGTEAFF. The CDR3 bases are TGTGCCAGTAGTATATTTGGAACTGAAGCTTTCTTT. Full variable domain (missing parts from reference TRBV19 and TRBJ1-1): DGGITQSPKYLFRKEGQNVTLSCEQNLNHDAMYWYRQDPGQGLRLIYYSQIVNDFQKGDIAEGYSVSREKKESFPLTVTSAQKNPTAFYLCASSIFGTEAFFGQGTRLTVV.

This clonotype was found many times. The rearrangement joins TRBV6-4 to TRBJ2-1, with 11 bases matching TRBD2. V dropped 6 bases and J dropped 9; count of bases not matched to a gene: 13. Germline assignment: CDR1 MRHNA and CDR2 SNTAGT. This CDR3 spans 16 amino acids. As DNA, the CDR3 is TGTGCCAGCAGCCAGACCGGGACTAGCGGACCCGGTGAGCAGTTCTTC. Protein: CASSQTGTSGPGEQFF.

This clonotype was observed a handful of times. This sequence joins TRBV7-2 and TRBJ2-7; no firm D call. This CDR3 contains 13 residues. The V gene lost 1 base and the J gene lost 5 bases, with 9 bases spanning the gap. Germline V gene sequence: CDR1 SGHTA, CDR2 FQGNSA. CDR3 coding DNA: TGTGCCAGCAGCTTAGTTTTGTGGAACGAGCAGTACTTC. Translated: CASSLVLWNEQYF.

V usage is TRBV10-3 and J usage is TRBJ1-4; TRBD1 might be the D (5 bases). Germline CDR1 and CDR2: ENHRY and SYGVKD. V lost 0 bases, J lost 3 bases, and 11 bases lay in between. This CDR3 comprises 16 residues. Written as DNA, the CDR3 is TGTGCCATCAGTGAGTCGCTAGGGACGGCTAATGAAAAACTGTTTTTT. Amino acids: CAISESLGTANEKLFF.

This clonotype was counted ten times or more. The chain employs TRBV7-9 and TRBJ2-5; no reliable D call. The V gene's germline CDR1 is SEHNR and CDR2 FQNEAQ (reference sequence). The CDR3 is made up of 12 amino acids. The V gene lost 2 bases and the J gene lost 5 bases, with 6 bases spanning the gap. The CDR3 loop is CASSLFLETQYF. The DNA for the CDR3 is TGTGCCAGCAGCTTATTTTTGGAGACCCAGTACTTC.

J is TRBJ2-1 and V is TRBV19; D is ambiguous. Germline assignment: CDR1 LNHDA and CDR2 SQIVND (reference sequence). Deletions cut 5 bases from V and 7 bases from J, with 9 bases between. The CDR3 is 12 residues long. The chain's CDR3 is CASSPPANEQFF. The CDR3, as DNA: TGTGCCAGTAGTCCACCAGCGAATGAGCAGTTCTTC.